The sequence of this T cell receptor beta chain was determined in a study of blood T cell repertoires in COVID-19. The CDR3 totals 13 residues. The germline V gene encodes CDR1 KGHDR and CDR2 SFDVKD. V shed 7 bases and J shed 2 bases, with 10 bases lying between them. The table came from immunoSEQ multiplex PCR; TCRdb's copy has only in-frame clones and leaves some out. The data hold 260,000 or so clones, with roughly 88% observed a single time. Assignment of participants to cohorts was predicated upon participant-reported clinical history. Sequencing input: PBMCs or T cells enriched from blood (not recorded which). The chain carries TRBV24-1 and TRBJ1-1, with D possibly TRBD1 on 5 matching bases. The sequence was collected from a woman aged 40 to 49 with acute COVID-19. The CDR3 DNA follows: TGTGCCACCAGAACAGACAGAAACACTGAAGCTTTCTTT. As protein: CATRTDRNTEAFF.